Listed below are T cell receptor beta chains from one sample, sequenced in a study of long-term antiretroviral therapy in people with HIV. TCRdb keeps only in-frame clones here, not all; method: immunoSEQ multiplex PCR. The table shows tens of thousands of clones, with approximately 90% occurring only once. The sequencing here drew on unsorted PBMCs, taken 1.1 years after starting antiretroviral therapy. These receptors were obtained from a man younger than 30 with HIV. CDR3s include the opening cysteine and the closing phenylalanine or tryptophan. A D gene is named only where the DNA matches it firmly. Not all rows give a size; the values are once, few, many and, for expanded clones, a class.

d_call	clone_size	j_call	v_call	cdr3_aa	cdr3_nt
.	.	TRBJ2-7	TRBV4-3	CASSQEIASSYEQYF	TGCGCCAGCAGCCAAGAGATCGCTAGCTCCTACGAGCAGTACTTC
TRBD1	.	TRBJ1-1	TRBV25-1	CASSAGQVKAFF	TGTGCCAGCAGTGCCGGACAGGTCAAAGCTTTCTTT
.	.	TRBJ1-1	TRBV13	CASSPGLGEAFF	TGTGCCAGCAGCCCGGGGTTGGGTGAAGCTTTCTTT
TRBD2	.	TRBJ2-2	TRBV9	CASSVDGGDTGELFF	TGTGCCAGCAGCGTAGACGGGGGGGACACCGGGGAGCTGTTTTTT
.	.	TRBJ2-2	TRBV29-1	CSVDHGGVGTGELFF	TGCAGCGTCGACCACGGGGGTGTTGGCACCGGGGAGCTGTTTTTT
.	.	TRBJ1-4	TRBV2	CASMVIYEKLFF	TGTGCCAGCATGGTCATCTACGAAAAACTGTTTTTT
TRBD2	.	TRBJ2-7	TRBV5-6	CASSLRGGYEQYF	TGTGCCAGCAGCTTGCGGGGAGGGTACGAGCAGTACTTC
TRBD1	.	TRBJ2-4	TRBV28	CASSSGQEDIQYF	TGTGCCAGCAGTTCGGGACAGGAGGACATTCAGTACTTC
.	.	TRBJ2-3	TRBV6-1	CASSDQTRSGDTQYF	TGTGCCAGCAGTGACCAAACACGTAGCGGAGATACGCAGTATTTT
.	.	TRBJ1-1	TRBV6-5	CASSPVGTAIGAFF	TGTGCCAGCAGCCCAGTCGGGACCGCGATCGGAGCTTTCTTT
.	.	TRBJ2-2	TRBV9	CASSVGPRGGDTGELFF	TGTGCCAGCAGCGTAGGCCCCAGGGGAGGCGACACCGGGGAGCTGTTTTTT
TRBD1	.	TRBJ2-7	TRBV27	CATSPGTGFEQYF	TGTGCCACATCCCCCGGGACAGGGTTCGAGCAGTACTTC
.	.	TRBJ1-1	TRBV29-1	CSAGGKNTEAFF	TGCAGCGCTGGGGGGAAGAACACTGAAGCTTTCTTT
.	.	TRBJ2-7	TRBV6-5	CASIGGEISSYEQYF	TGTGCCAGCATCGGAGGGGAGATTAGCTCCTACGAGCAGTACTTC
TRBD2	.	TRBJ2-1	TRBV7-9	CASSLGGRPVDEQFF	TGTGCCAGCAGCTTGGGCGGGAGACCCGTAGATGAGCAGTTCTTC
.	.	TRBJ2-4	TRBV18	CASSLTGRQRNIQYF	TGTGCCAGCTCACTGACAGGGAGGCAAAGAAACATTCAGTACTTC
.	.	TRBJ2-1	TRBV11-2	CASSFPTGLPPSYNEQFF	TGTGCCAGCAGCTTCCCCACGGGACTCCCACCCTCCTACAATGAGCAGTTCTTC
.	.	TRBJ1-1	TRBV5-1	CASSLAAQYTEAFF	TGCGCCAGCAGCTTGGCGGCTCAGTACACTGAAGCTTTCTTT
TRBD1	.	TRBJ2-6	TRBV2	CASSETGGQVISGANVLTF	TGTGCCAGCAGTGAAACAGGGGGACAGGTGATCTCTGGGGCCAACGTCCTGACTTTC
.	.	TRBJ1-1	TRBV5-1	CASSLEGMGTEAFF	TGCGCCAGCAGCTTGGAGGGTATGGGCACTGAAGCTTTCTTT
.	once	TRBJ1-2	TRBV9	CASSVGGDNYGYTF	TGTGCCAGCAGCGTAGGTGGGGATAACTATGGCTACACCTTC
TRBD2	.	TRBJ2-5	TRBV27	CASTLTSGSAETQYF	TGTGCCAGCACTTTAACTAGCGGGAGTGCAGAGACCCAGTACTTC
.	few	TRBJ1-2	TRBV5-1	CASSTGQRGYTF	TGCGCCAGCAGCACGGGACAACGGGGCTACACCTTC
.	.	TRBJ2-7	TRBV5-4	CASSLAVTYEQYF	TGTGCCAGCAGCCTGGCGGTAACCTACGAGCAGTACTTC
.	.	TRBJ2-5	TRBV30	CAWSVLAPQETQYF	TGTGCCTGGAGTGTCCTGGCCCCCCAAGAGACCCAGTACTTC
.	.	TRBJ2-1	TRBV7-2	CASSLAHESYNEQFF	TGTGCCAGCAGCTTAGCCCACGAGAGCTACAATGAGCAGTTCTTC